These T cell receptor beta chains were read from a single sample in a study of cytomegalovirus exposure and HLA in healthy donors. Repertoires were generated with immunoSEQ multiplex PCR, while TCRdb's copy carries only in-frame clones and drops some. The sample carries about 180,000 clones, around nine tenths recorded once. The sequencing input was PBMCs. These receptors originate from a woman aged 30 to 39 in good health and CMV-seronegative. Each CDR3 is given with its conserved first and last residue. D genes are given only for firm matches. The listing skips clone size in some rows; elsewhere it reads once, few, many or a size class.

d_gene,v_gene,abundance,j_gene,CDR3nt,CDR3aa
-,TRBV2,-,TRBJ1-3,TGTGCCAGCAGTGGAGACAGGAGGAGCTCTGGAAACACCATATATTTT,CASSGDRRSSGNTIYF
TRBD1,TRBV30,few,TRBJ1-4,TGTGCCTGGAACAGGGGAGTTGGAAAACTGTTTTTT,CAWNRGVGKLFF
-,TRBV6-6,-,TRBJ1-5,TGTGCCAGCAGTTACTCTCTATTAGATAGCAATCAGCCCCAGCATTTT,CASSYSLLDSNQPQHF
-,TRBV20-1,-,TRBJ1-1,TGCAGTTGCAGGGGTTTTACTGAAGCTTTCTTT,CSCRGFTEAFF
TRBD2,TRBV5-1,-,TRBJ2-7,TGCGCCAGCAGCTGGGGTAGCGGGGAGACCTACGAGCAGTACTTC,CASSWGSGETYEQYF
TRBD1,TRBV7-2,-,TRBJ1-2,TGTGCCAGCAGCTTAGGCCCCCTGGACAGGGGTCATGGCTACACCTTC,CASSLGPLDRGHGYTF
-,TRBV29-1,-,TRBJ2-7,TGCAGCGTTGACGGGACAACGGCCTCCTACGAGCAGTACTTC,CSVDGTTASYEQYF
TRBD1,TRBV7-2,-,TRBJ1-3,TGTGCCAGCAGCTTAAGGGGACAGGGAAACACCATATATTTT,CASSLRGQGNTIYF
TRBD2,TRBV5-1,-,TRBJ2-1,TGCGCCAGCAGCCGTATCCCCACTAGCGGGGGGGTGGACTCCTACAATGAGCAGTTCTTC,CASSRIPTSGGVDSYNEQFF
-,TRBV2,few,TRBJ1-2,TGTGCCAGCAGTGAAGCGCCAGGGTCCTGGGGTGGCTACACCTTC,CASSEAPGSWGGYTF
-,TRBV6-5,-,TRBJ2-4,TGTGCCAGCACCCCCGGAGGGAACATTCAGTACTTC,CASTPGGNIQYF
TRBD1,TRBV15,-,TRBJ1-3,TGTGCCACCAGCAGGGGGGCCAACAGGGGTAGTGGAAACACCATATATTTT,CATSRGANRGSGNTIYF
-,TRBV5-4,-,TRBJ1-1,TGTGCCAGCAGCTTGGGCGGTGAGCCTGAAGCTTTCTTT,CASSLGGEPEAFF
TRBD2,TRBV6-5,-,TRBJ2-3,TGTGCCAGCAGTTACTCAAGCGGGGGGCGCACAGATACGCAGTATTTT,CASSYSSGGRTDTQYF
TRBD2,TRBV13,-,TRBJ2-3,TGTGCCAGCAGCCCCCTTGAAGCGGGGGGGATGTTAGATACGCAGTATTTT,CASSPLEAGGMLDTQYF
-,TRBV7-2,-,TRBJ2-3,TGTGCCAGCAGCTTAGGTGGGACAAGCAATACGCAGTATTTT,CASSLGGTSNTQYF
TRBD2,TRBV6-1,-,TRBJ2-1,TGTGCCAGCAGTGAAATTAGACTAGCGGATATCAATGGCCAGTTCTTC,CASSEIRLADINGQFF
-,TRBV19,-,TRBJ1-3,TGTGCCAGTAGTATAATCGGGTACTCTGGAAACACCATATATTTT,CASSIIGYSGNTIYF
-,TRBV4-1,few,TRBJ1-1,TGCGCCAGCAGCCAAGAGAGAGGGTGGCCTGAAGCTTTCTTT,CASSQERGWPEAFF
-,TRBV5-1,-,TRBJ2-3,TGCGCCAGCAGCCCAATACTAGGGTCCGGGGGTTTGAGGTTTGGCACAGATACGCAGTATTTT,CASSPILGSGGLRFGTDTQYF
TRBD1,TRBV9,-,TRBJ1-2,TGTGCCAGCAGCGCGGCGGACAGGATGCCTGGCTACACCTTC,CASSAADRMPGYTF
-,TRBV7-2,few,TRBJ1-2,TGTGCCAGCAGCCAACGTCGGGGTTCTTATGGCTACACCTTC,CASSQRRGSYGYTF
TRBD1,TRBV19,-,TRBJ1-5,TGTGCCAGTAGTATGGGGGACAGGGCTTTCGGTCAGCCCCAGCATTTT,CASSMGDRAFGQPQHF
TRBD2,TRBV30,-,TRBJ2-1,TGTGCCTGGAAAATTAGCGGGGGGGCCTATGAGCAGTTCTTC,CAWKISGGAYEQFF